The next 2 T cell receptor beta chains were all read from a single sample in a study of cytomegalovirus exposure and HLA in healthy donors. PCR employed 60 Vbeta and 13 Jbeta primers. TCRdb keeps only in-frame clones here, not all; method: immunoSEQ multiplex PCR. Of hundreds of thousands of clones listed, 70% were seen once; the top ten hold about 3%. What was sequenced was PBMCs. The source is a man aged 40-50 years in good health and CMV-seropositive.

The CDR3 DNA sequence: TGTGCCAGCAGCTTAGGACAGGGACTGCGGCAGTACTTC. Its protein is CASSLGQGLRQYF. The chain couples TRBV5-6 to TRBJ2-7; 8 bases fit TRBD1. J gave up 9 bases and V 2 bases, and 7 bases lay outside the gene matches. The CDR3 runs to 13 residues. Looked up from germline, CDR1 is SGHDT and CDR2 is YYEEEE. Variable domain in full (rest from reference TRBV5-6 and TRBJ2-7): DAGVTQSPTHLIKTRGQQVTLRCSPKSGHDTVSWYQQALGQGPQFIFQYYEEEERQRGNFPDRFSGHQFPNYSSELNVNALLLGDSALYLCASSLGQGLRQYFGPGTRLTVT.

The rearrangement uses TRBV5-4 and TRBJ2-1; unclear D gene. Germline V gives CDR1 SGHNT, CDR2 YYREEE (reference sequence). The germline V and J ends were trimmed by 1 base and 9 bases, with 5 bases remaining between them. The CDR3 consists of 11 residues. CDR3 amino acids: CASSLSREQFF. CDR3 DNA: TGTGCCAGCAGCTTGAGCCGTGAGCAGTTCTTC.